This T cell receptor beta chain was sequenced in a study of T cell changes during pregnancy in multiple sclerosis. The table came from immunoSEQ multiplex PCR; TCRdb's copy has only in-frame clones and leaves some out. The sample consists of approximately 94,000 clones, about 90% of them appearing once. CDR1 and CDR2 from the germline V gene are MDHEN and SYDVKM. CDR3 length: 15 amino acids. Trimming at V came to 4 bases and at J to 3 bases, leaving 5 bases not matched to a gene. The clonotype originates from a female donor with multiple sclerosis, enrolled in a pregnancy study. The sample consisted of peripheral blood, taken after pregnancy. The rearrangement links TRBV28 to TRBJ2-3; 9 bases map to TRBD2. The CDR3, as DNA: TGTGCCAGCAGTTCCGGGACTAGCCGGACAGATACGCAGTATTTT. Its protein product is CASSSGTSRTDTQYF.